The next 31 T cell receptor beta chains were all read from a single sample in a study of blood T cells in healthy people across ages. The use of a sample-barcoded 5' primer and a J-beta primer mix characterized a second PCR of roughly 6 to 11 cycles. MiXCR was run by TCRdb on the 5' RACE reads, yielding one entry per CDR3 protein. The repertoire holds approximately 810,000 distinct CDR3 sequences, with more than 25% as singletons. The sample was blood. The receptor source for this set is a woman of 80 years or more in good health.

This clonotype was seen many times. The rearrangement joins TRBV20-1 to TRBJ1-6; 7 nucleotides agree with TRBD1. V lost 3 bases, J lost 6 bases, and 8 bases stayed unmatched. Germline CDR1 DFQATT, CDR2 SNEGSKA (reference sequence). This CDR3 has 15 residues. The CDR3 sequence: CSASLTGAGNSPLHF. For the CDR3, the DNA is TGCAGTGCTAGTCTCACAGGGGCGGGTAATTCACCCCTCCACTTT.

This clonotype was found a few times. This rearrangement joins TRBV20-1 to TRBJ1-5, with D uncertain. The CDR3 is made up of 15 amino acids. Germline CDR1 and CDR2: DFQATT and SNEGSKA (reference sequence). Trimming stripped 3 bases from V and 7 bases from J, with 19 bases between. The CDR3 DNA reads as TGCAGTGCTAGTAGTGCAGCCCGGATTGGGCAGCCCCAGCATTTT. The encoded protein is CSASSAARIGQPQHF.

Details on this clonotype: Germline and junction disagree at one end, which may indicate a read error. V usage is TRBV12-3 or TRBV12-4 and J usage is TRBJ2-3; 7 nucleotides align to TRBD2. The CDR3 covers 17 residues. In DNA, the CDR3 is TGTGCCAGCAGTTTAAGGCTCCTAGCGGTGGGAGCGGATGCGCAATATTTT. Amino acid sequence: CASSLRLLAVGADAQYF.

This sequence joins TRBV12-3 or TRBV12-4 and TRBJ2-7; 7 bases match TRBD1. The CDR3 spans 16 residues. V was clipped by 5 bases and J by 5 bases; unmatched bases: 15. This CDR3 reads CASSPQGTVRADEQYF. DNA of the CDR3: TGTGCCAGCAGTCCCCAAGGGACAGTCCGAGCCGACGAGCAGTACTTC.

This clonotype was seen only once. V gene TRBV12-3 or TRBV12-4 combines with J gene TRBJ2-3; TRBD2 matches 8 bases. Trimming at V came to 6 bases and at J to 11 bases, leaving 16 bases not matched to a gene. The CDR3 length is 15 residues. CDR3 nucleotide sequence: TGTGCCAGCAGCTATAGCGGGGTGCGCACAGATGTGCAGTATTTT. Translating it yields CASSYSGVRTDVQYF.

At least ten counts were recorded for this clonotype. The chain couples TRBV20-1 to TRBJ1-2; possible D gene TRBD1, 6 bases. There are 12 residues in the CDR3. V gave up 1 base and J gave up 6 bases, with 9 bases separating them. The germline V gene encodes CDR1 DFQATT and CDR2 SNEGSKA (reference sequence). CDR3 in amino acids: CSARGTGNGYTF. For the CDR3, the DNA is TGCAGTGCTAGAGGAACAGGGAATGGCTACACCTTC.

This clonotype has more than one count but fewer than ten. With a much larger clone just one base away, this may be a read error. The CDR3 sequence: CAGSYPGTGNNEQFF. The DNA for the CDR3 is TGTGCCGGCAGTTACCCCGGGACAGGGAACAATGAGCAGTTCTTC. The genes are TRBV12-3 or TRBV12-4 and TRBJ2-1, with TRBD1 matching over 9 bases. CDR3 length equals 15 residues.

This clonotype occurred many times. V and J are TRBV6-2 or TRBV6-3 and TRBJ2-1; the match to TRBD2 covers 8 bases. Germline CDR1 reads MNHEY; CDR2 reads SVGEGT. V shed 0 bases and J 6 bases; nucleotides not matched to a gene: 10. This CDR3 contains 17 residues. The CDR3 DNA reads TGTGCCAGCAGTTACTCGATGGATAGCGGGGCCTCCAATGAGCAGTTCTTC. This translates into CASSYSMDSGASNEQFF.

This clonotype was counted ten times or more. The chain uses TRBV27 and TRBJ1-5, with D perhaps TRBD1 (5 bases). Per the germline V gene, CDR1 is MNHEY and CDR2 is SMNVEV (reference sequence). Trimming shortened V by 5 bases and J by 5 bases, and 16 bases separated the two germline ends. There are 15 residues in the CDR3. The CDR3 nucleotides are TGTGCCAGCAGTCCCGCCCGGGGCTGGGATCAGCCCCAGCATTTT. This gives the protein CASSPARGWDQPQHF.

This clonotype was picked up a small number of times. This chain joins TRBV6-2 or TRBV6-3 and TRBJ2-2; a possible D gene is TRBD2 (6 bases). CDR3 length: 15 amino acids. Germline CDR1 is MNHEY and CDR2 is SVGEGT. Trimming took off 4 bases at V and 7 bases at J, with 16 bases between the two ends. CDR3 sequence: CASSSAPGLSGELFF. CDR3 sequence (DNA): TGTGCCAGCAGTTCGGCCCCGGGACTCAGCGGGGAGCTGTTTTTT.

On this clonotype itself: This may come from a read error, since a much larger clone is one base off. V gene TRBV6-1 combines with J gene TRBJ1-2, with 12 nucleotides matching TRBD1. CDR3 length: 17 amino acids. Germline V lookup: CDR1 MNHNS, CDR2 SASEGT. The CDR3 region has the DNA TGTGCCAGCAGTGAGCCGGGACAGGGGGCAGTAGTCTATGGCCACACCTTC. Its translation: CASSEPGQGAVVYGHTF.

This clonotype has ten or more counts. CDR3 sequence (DNA): TGCAGTGCTAGGGTTGGTGAAAAACTGTTTTTT. This codes for CSARVGEKLFF. The V call is TRBV20-1, the J call TRBJ1-4, with no clear D. The CDR3 loop spans 11 amino acids. The V gene lost 3 bases and the J gene lost 7 bases, with 6 bases spanning the gap. The germline V gene has CDR1 DFQATT and CDR2 SNEGSKA (reference sequence).

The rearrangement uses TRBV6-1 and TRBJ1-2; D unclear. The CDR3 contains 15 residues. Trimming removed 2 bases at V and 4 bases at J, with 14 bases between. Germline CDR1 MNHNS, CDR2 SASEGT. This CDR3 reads CASSETYRGGYGYTF. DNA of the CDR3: TGTGCCAGCAGTGAAACGTACAGAGGAGGCTATGGCTACACCTTC.

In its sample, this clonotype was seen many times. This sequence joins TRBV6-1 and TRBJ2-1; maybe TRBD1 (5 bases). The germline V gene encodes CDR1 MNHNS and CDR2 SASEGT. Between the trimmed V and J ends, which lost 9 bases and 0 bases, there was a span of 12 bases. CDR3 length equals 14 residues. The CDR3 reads CASRTLSSYNEQFF. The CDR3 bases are TGTGCCAGTAGGACACTAAGCTCCTACAATGAGCAGTTCTTC.

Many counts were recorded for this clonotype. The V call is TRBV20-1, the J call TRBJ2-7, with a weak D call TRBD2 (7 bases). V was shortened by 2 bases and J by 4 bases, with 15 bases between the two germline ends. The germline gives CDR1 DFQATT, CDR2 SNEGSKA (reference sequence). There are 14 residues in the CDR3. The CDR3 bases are TGCAGTGCTAGAAAGGGGGGGGGGACTTACGAGCAGTACTTC. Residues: CSARKGGGTYEQYF.

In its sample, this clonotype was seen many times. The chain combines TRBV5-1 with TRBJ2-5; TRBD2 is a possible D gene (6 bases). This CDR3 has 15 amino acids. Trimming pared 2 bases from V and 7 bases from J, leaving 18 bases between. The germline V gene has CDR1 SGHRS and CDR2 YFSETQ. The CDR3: CASSFPGGTRGTQYF. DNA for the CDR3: TGCGCCAGCAGCTTTCCGGGCGGGACCCGGGGGACCCAGTACTTC.

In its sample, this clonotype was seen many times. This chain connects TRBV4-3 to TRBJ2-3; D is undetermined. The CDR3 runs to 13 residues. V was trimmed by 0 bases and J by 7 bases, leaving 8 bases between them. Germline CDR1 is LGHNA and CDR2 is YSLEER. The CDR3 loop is CASSQDVHHTQYF. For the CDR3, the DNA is TGCGCCAGCAGCCAAGATGTCCATCATACGCAGTATTTT.

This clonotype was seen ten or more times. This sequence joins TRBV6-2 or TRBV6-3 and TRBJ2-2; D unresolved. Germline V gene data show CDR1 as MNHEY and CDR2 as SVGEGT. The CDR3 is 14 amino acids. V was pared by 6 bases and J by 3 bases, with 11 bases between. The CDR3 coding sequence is TGTGCCAGCAGAAGAGGTTCGGACACCGGGGAGCTGTTTTTT. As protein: CASRRGSDTGELFF.

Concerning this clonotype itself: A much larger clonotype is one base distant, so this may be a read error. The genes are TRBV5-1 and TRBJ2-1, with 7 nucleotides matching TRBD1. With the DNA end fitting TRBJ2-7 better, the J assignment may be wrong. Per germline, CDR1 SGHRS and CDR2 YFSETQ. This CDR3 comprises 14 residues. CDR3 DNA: TGCGCCAGCAGCACGGGACAGTCCTACAATGAGCAGTACTTC. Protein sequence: CASSTGQSYNEQYF.

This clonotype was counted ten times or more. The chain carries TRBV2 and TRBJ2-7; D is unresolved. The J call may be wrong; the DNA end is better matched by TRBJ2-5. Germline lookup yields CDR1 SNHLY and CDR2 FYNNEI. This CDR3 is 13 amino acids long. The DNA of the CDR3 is TGTGCCAGCAGACTCACGGGTTGGGAGACCCAGTACTTC. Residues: CASRLTGWETQYF.

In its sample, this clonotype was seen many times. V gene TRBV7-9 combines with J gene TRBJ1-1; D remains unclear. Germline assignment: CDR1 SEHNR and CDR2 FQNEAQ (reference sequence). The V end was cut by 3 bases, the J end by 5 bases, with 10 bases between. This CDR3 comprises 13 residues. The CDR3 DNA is TGTGCCAGCAGCTTGAGGGCGGTAACTGAAGCTTTCTTT. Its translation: CASSLRAVTEAFF.

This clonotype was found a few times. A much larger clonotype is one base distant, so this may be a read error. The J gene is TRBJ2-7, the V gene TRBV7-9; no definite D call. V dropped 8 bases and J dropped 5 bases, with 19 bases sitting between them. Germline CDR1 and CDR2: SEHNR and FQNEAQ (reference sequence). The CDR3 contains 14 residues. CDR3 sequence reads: CASGLTGLGDEQYF. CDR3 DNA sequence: TGTGCCAGCGGCCTCACTGGCCTGGGCGACGAGCAGTACTTC.

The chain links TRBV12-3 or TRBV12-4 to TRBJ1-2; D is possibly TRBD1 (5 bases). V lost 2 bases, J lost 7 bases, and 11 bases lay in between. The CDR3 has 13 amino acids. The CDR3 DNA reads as TGTGCCAGCAGTTTAATGGGACTAGGTGGCTACACCTTC. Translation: CASSLMGLGGYTF.

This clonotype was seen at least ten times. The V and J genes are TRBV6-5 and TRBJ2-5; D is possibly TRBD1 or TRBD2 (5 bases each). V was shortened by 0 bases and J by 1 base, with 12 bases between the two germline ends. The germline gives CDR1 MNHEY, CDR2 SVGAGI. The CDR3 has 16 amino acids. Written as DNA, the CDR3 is TGTGCCAGCAGTTACTCGAATCCGGGGCTCCAAGAGACCCAGTACTTC. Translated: CASSYSNPGLQETQYF.

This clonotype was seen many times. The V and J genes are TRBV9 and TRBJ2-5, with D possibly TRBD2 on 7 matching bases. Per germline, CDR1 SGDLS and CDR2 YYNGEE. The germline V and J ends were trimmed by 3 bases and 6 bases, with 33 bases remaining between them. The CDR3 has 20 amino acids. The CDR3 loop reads CASSAEGRGLGGDRVKTQYF. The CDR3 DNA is TGTGCCAGCAGCGCCGAGGGGCGTGGTTTAGGGGGGGATAGAGTAAAGACCCAGTACTTC.

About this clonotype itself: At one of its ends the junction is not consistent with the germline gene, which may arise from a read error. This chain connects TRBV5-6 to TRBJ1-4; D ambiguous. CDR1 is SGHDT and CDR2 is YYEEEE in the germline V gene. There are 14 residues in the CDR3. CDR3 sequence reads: CASSLGGHNGKLFF. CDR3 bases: TGTGCCAGCAGCTTGGGCGGGCATAATGGAAAACTGTTTTTT. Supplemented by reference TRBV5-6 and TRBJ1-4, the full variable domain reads DAGVTQSPTHLIKTRGQQVTLRCSPKSGHDTVSWYQQALGQGPQFIFQYYEEEERQRGNFPDRFSGHQFPNYSSELNVNALLLGDSALYLCASSLGGHNGKLFFGSGTQLSVL.

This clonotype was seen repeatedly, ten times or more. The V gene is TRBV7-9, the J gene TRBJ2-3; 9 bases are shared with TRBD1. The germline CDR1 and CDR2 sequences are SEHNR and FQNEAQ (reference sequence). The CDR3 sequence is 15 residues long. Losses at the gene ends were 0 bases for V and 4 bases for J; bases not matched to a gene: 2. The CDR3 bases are TGTGCCAGCAGCTTAGCACGACAGGGGGCAGATACGCAGTATTTT. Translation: CASSLARQGADTQYF.

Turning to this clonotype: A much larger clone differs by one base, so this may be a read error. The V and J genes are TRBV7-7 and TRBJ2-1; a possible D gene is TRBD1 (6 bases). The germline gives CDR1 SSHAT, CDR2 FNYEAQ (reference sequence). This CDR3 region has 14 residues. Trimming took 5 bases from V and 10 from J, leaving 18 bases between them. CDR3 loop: CASSPLAGAGEQFF. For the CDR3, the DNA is TGTGCCAGCAGCCCTCTGGCAGGGGCCGGGGAGCAGTTCTTC.

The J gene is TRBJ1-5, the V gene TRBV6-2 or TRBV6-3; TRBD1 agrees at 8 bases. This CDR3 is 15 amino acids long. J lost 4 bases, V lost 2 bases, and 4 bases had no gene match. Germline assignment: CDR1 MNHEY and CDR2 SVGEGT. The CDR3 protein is CASSYGQGANQPQHF. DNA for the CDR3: TGTGCCAGCAGTTACGGGCAGGGGGCGAATCAGCCCCAGCATTTT.

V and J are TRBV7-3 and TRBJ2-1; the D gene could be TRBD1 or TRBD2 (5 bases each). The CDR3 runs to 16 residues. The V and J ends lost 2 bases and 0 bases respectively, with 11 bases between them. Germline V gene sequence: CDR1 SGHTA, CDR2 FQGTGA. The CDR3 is CASSLSGPPSYNEQFF. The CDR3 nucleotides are TGTGCCAGCAGCTTATCGGGACCTCCCTCCTACAATGAGCAGTTCTTC.

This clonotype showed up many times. The CDR3 loop reads CASSLERQGKAQYF. The CDR3 bases are TGTGCCAGCAGCTTAGAAAGACAGGGAAAGGCCCAGTACTTC. The gene calls are TRBV7-2 and TRBJ2-5, with 7 bases aligning to TRBD1. Trimming removed 1 base from V and 9 bases from J; junction bases left unmatched: 8. CDR3 length equals 14 residues. Germline CDR1 is SGHTA and CDR2 is FQGNSA.